The following is a T cell receptor beta chain sequence with its context. Its antigen remains unknown. This table comes from immunoSEQ multiplex PCR, and its TCRdb copy is limited to in-frame clones, with some not included. The sample holds around 30,000 clones; approximately 91% are singletons and the top ten take 58%. The data stem from a study of OX40 agonist ivuxolimab in advanced cancers. Study-wide context: Patients were treated with ivuxolimab, an agonistic anti-OX40 (CD134) antibody.

Findings and caveats of the study: The CD4+ and CD8+ T cells in the blood had expanded clonally by week 6 at 0.1 to 3.0 mg/kg. Normalized T-cell clonal expansion was also low in a subset of nonresponders.

Patients with a history of autoimmune disease or on systemic immunosuppression were excluded. The sequencing here drew on CD4+ or CD8+ T cells sorted from blood, taken in a trial of the OX40 agonist ivuxolimab. This TCR derives from an adult with an advanced solid tumor such as melanoma, head and neck, liver or kidney cancer.

The CDR3 DNA is TGTGCCAGCGGGGAACAGGGGTCTGATAGCACAGATACGCAGTATTTT. It translates to CASGEQGSDSTDTQYF. The chain links TRBV2 to TRBJ2-3; 7 bases agree with TRBD1. Germline-derived CDR1 and CDR2 are SNHLY and FYNNEI. The V segment lost 8 bases and the J segment 0 bases; nucleotides outside the gene matches: 11. CDR3 length: 16 residues.